This TCR beta chain was identified during a study of blood T cells in healthy people across ages. Together with a sample-barcoded 5' primer, a J-beta primer mix was included in a second PCR lasting about 7 to 12 cycles. Tagging of each cDNA molecule was performed by a template-switch adaptor with 12 random nucleotides. TCRdb analysed the 5' RACE reads with MiXCR anew, one entry per CDR3 protein. The sample yields hundreds of thousands of distinct CDR3 sequences, 32% seen once. In this sample, this clonotype turned up many times. Germline values: CDR1 DFQATT, CDR2 SNEGSKA (reference sequence). The V gene lost 0 bases and the J gene lost 6 bases, with 9 bases spanning the gap. The CDR3 runs to 13 residues.

The chain links TRBV20-1 to TRBJ1-5, with D unresolved. Sequenced: blood. This sequence originates from an elderly woman in good health. The CDR3, as DNA: TGCAGTGCTAGAGATACATTAAGTCAGCCCCAGCATTTT. Amino acids: CSARDTLSQPQHF.